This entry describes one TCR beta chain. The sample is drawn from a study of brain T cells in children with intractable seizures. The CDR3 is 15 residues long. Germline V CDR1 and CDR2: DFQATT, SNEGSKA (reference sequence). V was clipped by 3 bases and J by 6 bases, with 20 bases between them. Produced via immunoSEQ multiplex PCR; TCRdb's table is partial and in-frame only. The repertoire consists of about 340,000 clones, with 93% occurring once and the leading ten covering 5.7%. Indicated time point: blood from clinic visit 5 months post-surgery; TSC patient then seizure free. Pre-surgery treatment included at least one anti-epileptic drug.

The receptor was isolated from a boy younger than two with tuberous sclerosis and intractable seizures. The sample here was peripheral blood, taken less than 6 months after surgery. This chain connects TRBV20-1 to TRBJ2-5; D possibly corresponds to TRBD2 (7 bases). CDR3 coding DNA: TGCAGTGCTAGTGGGTCGGGGGGCCGTTTGAAGACCCAGTACTTC. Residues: CSASGSGGRLKTQYF.